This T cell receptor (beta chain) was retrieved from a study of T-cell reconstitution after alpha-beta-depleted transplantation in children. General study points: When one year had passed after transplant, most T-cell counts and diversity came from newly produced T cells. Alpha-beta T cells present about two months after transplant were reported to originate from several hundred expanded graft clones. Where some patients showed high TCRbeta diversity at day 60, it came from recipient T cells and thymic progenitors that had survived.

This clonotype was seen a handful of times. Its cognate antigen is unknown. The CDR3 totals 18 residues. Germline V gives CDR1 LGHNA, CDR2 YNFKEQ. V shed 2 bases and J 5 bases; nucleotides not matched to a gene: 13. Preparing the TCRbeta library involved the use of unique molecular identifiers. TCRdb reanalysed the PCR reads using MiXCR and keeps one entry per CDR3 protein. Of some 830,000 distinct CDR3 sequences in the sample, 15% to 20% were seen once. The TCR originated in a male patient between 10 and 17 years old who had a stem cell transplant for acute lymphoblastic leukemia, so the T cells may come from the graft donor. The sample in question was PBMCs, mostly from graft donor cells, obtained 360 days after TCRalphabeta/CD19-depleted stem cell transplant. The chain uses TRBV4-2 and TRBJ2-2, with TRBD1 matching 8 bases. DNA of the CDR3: TGTGCCAGCAGCCAACGTTGGCCCGGGACAGGTGGGACCGGGGAGCTGTTTTTT. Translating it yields CASSQRWPGTGGTGELFF.